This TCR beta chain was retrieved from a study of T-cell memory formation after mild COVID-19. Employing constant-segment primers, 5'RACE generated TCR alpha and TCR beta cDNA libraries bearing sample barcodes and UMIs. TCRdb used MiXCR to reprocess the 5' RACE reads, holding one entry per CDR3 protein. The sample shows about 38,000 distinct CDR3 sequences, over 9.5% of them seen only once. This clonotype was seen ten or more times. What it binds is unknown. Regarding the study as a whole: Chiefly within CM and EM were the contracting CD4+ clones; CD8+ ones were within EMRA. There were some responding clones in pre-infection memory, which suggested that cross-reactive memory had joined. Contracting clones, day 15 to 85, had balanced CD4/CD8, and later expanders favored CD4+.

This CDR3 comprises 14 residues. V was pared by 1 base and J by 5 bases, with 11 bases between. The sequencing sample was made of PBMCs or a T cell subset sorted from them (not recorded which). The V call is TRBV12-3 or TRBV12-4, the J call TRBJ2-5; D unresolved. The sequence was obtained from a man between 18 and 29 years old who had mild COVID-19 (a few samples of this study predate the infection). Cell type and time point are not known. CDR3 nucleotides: TGTGCCAGCAGTTTAGAGGGTAGCACGGAGACCCAGTACTTC. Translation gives CASSLEGSTETQYF.